This T cell receptor (beta chain) comes out of a study of blood T cell repertoires in COVID-19. The overall study: Acute and convalescent COVID-19 samples came from the United States, Italy and Spain. Sources were T cells, B-cell-depleted T cells, or PBMCs; the material itself was cDNA or gDNA.

Original methodology: Using reference gene primer amplification, nucleated cell counts were estimated. Profiled with immunoSEQ multiplex PCR; TCRdb holds only in-frame clones, not every one. V and J calls and clone size are copied from that table; D and trimming were computed from the DNA. This table has about 300,000 clones, around 88% appearing once. The CDR3 totals 14 residues. The germline V gene encodes CDR1 SGHDT and CDR2 YYEEEE. V lost 7 bases and J lost 4, with 16 bases in between. The receptor comes from a woman in her twenties or thirties who had recovered from COVID-19. The source material was peripheral blood. The chain recombines TRBV5-6 with TRBJ2-3; D is possibly TRBD2 (6 bases). CDR3 in DNA: TGTGCCAGCTCCCCGGGCGGGGCGCCAGATACGCAGTATTTT. Residues: CASSPGGAPDTQYF.